This is a list of T cell receptor beta chains from one sample in a study of blood T cell repertoires in COVID-19. Here immunoSEQ multiplex PCR was the method, and the copy in TCRdb shows in-frame clones only, minus some. Of 130,000 to 150,000 clones detected, 85% to 90% appear once; the ten largest clones hold roughly 2%. Input material: peripheral blood. These receptor sequences come from a human donor in a cohort sampled during active COVID-19. CDR3s include the opening cysteine and the closing phenylalanine or tryptophan. The order of the fields is V gene, clone size, J gene, D gene, CDR3 protein, CDR3 DNA. The D gene is left open where the match is weak. Clone size is given for some rows only: seen once, a few or many times, or a class if the clone is expanded.

TRBV5-5	.	TRBJ2-1	TRBD2	CASSLRAVTSGPGNEQFF	TGTGCCAGCAGCTTGAGGGCGGTGACTAGCGGGCCGGGGAATGAGCAGTTCTTC
TRBV18	.	TRBJ1-6	TRBD1	CASSRDRDNSPLHF	TGTGCCAGCTCACGGGACAGGGATAATTCACCCCTCCACTTT
TRBV28	.	TRBJ1-6	.	CASKESDSYNSPLHF	TGTGCCAGCAAGGAGTCTGATTCCTATAATTCACCCCTCCACTTT
TRBV28	.	TRBJ1-1	.	CASSPPRGTEAFF	TGTGCCAGCAGCCCCCCCCGGGGGACTGAAGCTTTCTTT
TRBV18	.	TRBJ2-1	TRBD2	CASSPLYGTSGSRRSNEQFF	TGTGCCAGCTCACCACTGTACGGGACTAGCGGGAGTCGGCGGTCGAATGAGCAGTTCTTC
TRBV18	few	TRBJ1-5	.	CASSPRPGEQPQHF	TGTGCCAGCTCACCACGCCCAGGGGAACAGCCCCAGCATTTT
TRBV29-1	.	TRBJ2-7	TRBD1	CSVVRTGGYEQYF	TGCAGCGTTGTTAGGACAGGAGGTTACGAGCAGTACTTC
TRBV3-1/TRBV3-2	.	TRBJ2-1	.	CASSQVRGGEQFF	TGTGCCAGCAGCCAAGTCCGGGGAGGAGAGCAGTTCTTC
TRBV24-1	.	TRBJ2-3	.	CATSAARQSTDTQYF	TGTGCCACCAGTGCTGCGAGGCAGAGCACAGATACGCAGTATTTT
TRBV7-8	.	TRBJ2-2	.	CASSLARVENTGELFF	TGTGCCAGCAGCTTAGCGCGGGTAGAGAACACCGGGGAGCTGTTTTTT
TRBV6-2/TRBV6-3	.	TRBJ2-7	TRBD2	CASSWGGGRYYEQYF	TGTGCCAGCAGTTGGGGCGGGGGGCGTTACTACGAGCAGTACTTC
TRBV19	.	TRBJ1-5	.	CASNLLRANQPQHF	TGTGCCAGTAACCTATTAAGAGCCAATCAGCCCCAGCATTTT
TRBV5-4	.	TRBJ1-2	.	CASSLEQLYGYTF	TGTGCCAGCAGCTTGGAACAGCTCTATGGCTACACCTTC
TRBV15	.	TRBJ1-1	.	CATSRDAGQGAFF	TGTGCCACCAGCAGAGATGCGGGGCAAGGAGCTTTCTTT
TRBV19	.	TRBJ2-1	TRBD2	CASEGRGGGSYNEQFF	TGTGCCAGTGAAGGTCGCGGGGGGGGATCCTACAATGAGCAGTTCTTC
TRBV5-4	.	TRBJ2-7	.	CASSLAGDSYEQYF	TGTGCCAGCAGCTTGGCCGGGGACTCCTACGAGCAGTACTTC
TRBV7-2	.	TRBJ2-3	TRBD2	CASSDPGGATDTQYF	TGTGCCAGCAGCGACCCCGGGGGGGCCACAGATACGCAGTATTTT
TRBV19	.	TRBJ2-7	.	CASSIQASAYEQYF	TGTGCCAGTAGTATCCAGGCATCGGCCTACGAGCAGTACTTC
TRBV11-2	.	TRBJ1-1	.	CASSSDRSRAFF	TGTGCCAGCAGCTCTGACAGAAGCCGAGCTTTCTTT
TRBV6-2/TRBV6-3	.	TRBJ2-7	.	CASSSRAGVSYEQYF	TGTGCCAGCAGTTCCAGGGCAGGGGTTTCCTACGAGCAGTACTTC
TRBV24-1	.	TRBJ2-1	.	CATSDLSLNEQFF	TGTGCCACCAGTGATTTGAGCCTCAATGAGCAGTTCTTC
TRBV18	.	TRBJ2-2	.	CASSLQAGGELFF	TGTGCCAGCTCACTCCAAGCGGGCGGGGAGCTGTTTTTT
TRBV28	.	TRBJ2-7	.	CASRTLTGEQYF	TGTGCCAGCAGGACTCTTACAGGCGAGCAGTACTTC
TRBV10-3	once	TRBJ1-5	.	CAISGESNQPQHF	TGTGCCATCAGTGGGGAGTCCAATCAGCCCCAGCATTTT
TRBV7-2	.	TRBJ2-4	.	CASSSGVAKNIQYF	TGTGCCAGCAGCTCAGGGGTAGCCAAAAACATTCAGTACTTC
TRBV5-1	.	TRBJ2-7	.	CASSYSSGAPREQYF	TGCGCCAGCAGCTATAGTAGCGGAGCCCCAAGGGAGCAGTACTTC
TRBV27	.	TRBJ2-7	TRBD1	CASIARPFGTDLYEQYF	TGTGCCAGCATTGCCCGTCCGTTTGGGACAGATCTTTACGAGCAGTACTTC
TRBV7-2	.	TRBJ2-1	TRBD2	CASSLAGSGGVFF	TGTGCCAGCAGCTTAGCAGGGAGCGGGGGTGTGTTCTTC
TRBV19	.	TRBJ1-5	TRBD1	CASSTWTGLNQPQHF	TGTGCCAGTAGTACGTGGACAGGTCTAAATCAGCCCCAGCATTTT
TRBV6-1	.	TRBJ1-5	.	CASSDRADQPQHF	TGTGCCAGCAGTGACAGGGCTGATCAGCCCCAGCATTTT
TRBV5-1	.	TRBJ2-1	TRBD2	CASSTWTSRNEQFF	TGCGCCAGCAGCACCTGGACTAGCCGTAATGAGCAGTTCTTC
TRBV9	.	TRBJ2-2	.	CASRGANTGELFF	TGTGCATCTCGGGGGGCCAACACCGGGGAGCTGTTTTTT
TRBV9	.	TRBJ2-7	TRBD1	CASSVGPQGANNEQYF	TGTGCCAGCAGCGTAGGCCCACAGGGGGCGAATAACGAGCAGTACTTC
TRBV7-7	.	TRBJ2-3	TRBD2	CASSLGPRGGGTDTQYF	TGTGCTAGCAGCTTAGGGCCTCGGGGCGGGGGTACAGATACGCAGTATTTT
TRBV5-8	.	TRBJ2-3	.	CASTTIREDTQYF	TGTGCCAGCACGACGATCCGGGAAGATACGCAGTATTTT
TRBV2	.	TRBJ2-2	.	CASSLTRAGELFF	TGTGCCAGCAGCCTCACGAGGGCCGGGGAGCTGTTTTTT
TRBV15	.	TRBJ2-5	TRBD2	CATSRDWVAGERETQYF	TGTGCCACCAGCAGAGATTGGGTAGCGGGAGAGAGGGAGACCCAGTACTTC
TRBV6-4	.	TRBJ2-2	.	CASAKLAGNTGELFF	TGTGCCAGCGCAAAGCTCGCGGGCAACACCGGGGAGCTGTTTTTT
TRBV28	.	TRBJ1-1	TRBD1	CASSFQSRDRNTEAFF	TGTGCCAGCAGTTTCCAGAGCCGGGACAGAAACACTGAAGCTTTCTTT
TRBV12-3/TRBV12-4	.	TRBJ1-4	.	CASRQTVGEKLFF	TGTGCCAGCAGGCAGACAGTTGGGGAAAAACTGTTTTTT
TRBV7-8	.	TRBJ2-2	TRBD2	CASSFLGTSGGVGELFF	TGTGCCAGCAGCTTTTTGGGGACTAGCGGGGGTGTGGGGGAGCTGTTTTTT
TRBV29-1	once	TRBJ1-1	TRBD1	CSGTGENTEAFF	TGCAGCGGGACAGGGGAGAACACTGAAGCTTTCTTT
TRBV3-1/TRBV3-2	once	TRBJ2-3	TRBD2	CASSQTSGGPTDTQYF	TGTGCCAGCAGCCAAACTAGCGGGGGGCCCACAGATACGCAGTATTTT
TRBV5-1	.	TRBJ1-6	TRBD1	CASSDQDRGRNSPLHF	TGCGCCAGCAGCGACCAAGACAGGGGGCGAAATTCACCCCTCCACTTT
TRBV7-9	.	TRBJ1-3	.	CASSLRALQGSPYGNTIYF	TGTGCCAGCAGCTTAAGGGCCCTACAGGGATCTCCCTACGGAAACACCATATATTTT